The 30 T cell receptor beta chains listed next were all sequenced from one sample in a study of control samples from healthy donors and cancer patients. Here immunoSEQ multiplex PCR was the method, and the copy in TCRdb shows in-frame clones only, minus some. The sample records around 190,000 clones, 90% being singletons. Material for sequencing was blood. These receptors originate from a woman between 50 and 59 years old in good health.

The chain is built from TRBV7-2 and TRBJ2-3, with a possible D match to TRBD2 (6 bases). The CDR3 sequence is 14 residues long. V was pared by 6 bases and J by 2 bases, with 12 bases between. Looked up from germline, CDR1 is SGHTA and CDR2 is FQGNSA. The DNA for the CDR3 is TGTGCCAGCAGGGTGACTAGAGACACAGATACGCAGTATTTT. Protein: CASRVTRDTDTQYF.

J is TRBJ2-5 and V is TRBV28; TRBD2 is a possible D gene (5 bases). This CDR3 has 14 residues. Germline V CDR1 and CDR2: MDHEN, SYDVKM. Trimming took off 8 bases at V and 2 bases at J, with 15 bases between the two ends. The CDR3 here is CASGPGEVQETQYF. CDR3 sequence (DNA): TGTGCCAGCGGCCCCGGGGAAGTTCAAGAGACCCAGTACTTC.

The chain carries TRBV5-1 and TRBJ2-7, with D possibly being TRBD1 (5 bases). Trimming removed 2 bases from V and 2 bases from J, with 14 bases in between. The length of the CDR3 is 15 residues. Germline-derived CDR1 and CDR2 are SGHRS and YFSETQ. Written as DNA, the CDR3 is TGCGCCAGCAGCTTCATAAGGGGCGCGACCTACGAGCAGTACTTC. It encodes CASSFIRGATYEQYF. The full variable domain, completed using reference TRBV5-1 and TRBJ2-7, is KAGVTQTPRYLIKTRGQQVTLSCSPISGHRSVSWYQQTPGQGLQFLFEYFSETQRNKGNFPGRFSGRQFSNSRSEMNVSTLELGDSALYLCASSFIRGATYEQYFGPGTRLTVT.

The chain combines TRBV7-2 with TRBJ1-2; tentative D call: TRBD1 (5 bases). This CDR3 spans 14 amino acids. V was cut by 5 bases and J by 5 bases, with 15 bases left in between. Germline CDR1 SGHTA, CDR2 FQGNSA. Here the CDR3 reads CASSPAGSGYGYTF. The CDR3 DNA sequence: TGTGCCAGCAGCCCAGCAGGGAGTGGGTATGGCTACACCTTC.

V usage is TRBV3-1 (or the pseudogene TRBV3-2) and J usage is TRBJ2-2; no reliable D call. V lost 3 bases to trimming and J lost 2 bases, with 16 bases between them. Germline values: CDR1 LGHDT, CDR2 YNNKEL (reference sequence). The length of the CDR3 is 17 residues. CDR3 DNA sequence: TGTGCCAGCAGCCATCACGTCCTCAAAGTTAACACCGGGGAGCTGTTTTTT. Its protein product is CASSHHVLKVNTGELFF.

The chain carries TRBV15 and TRBJ2-7; D assignment may be TRBD1 or TRBD2 (6 bases each). Trimming removed 0 bases from V and 3 bases from J, with 12 bases in between. This CDR3 contains 15 residues. Germline V lookup: CDR1 LNHNV, CDR2 YYDKDF (reference sequence). The CDR3 reads CATSRDRGGHYEQYF. The CDR3 coding sequence is TGTGCCACCAGCAGAGATCGAGGGGGGCACTACGAGCAGTACTTC.

The V and J genes are TRBV3-1 (or the pseudogene TRBV3-2) and TRBJ1-3, with 9 bases matching TRBD1. Losses at the gene ends were 5 bases for V and 0 bases for J; bases not matched to a gene: 8. The length of the CDR3 is 17 residues. CDR1 is LGHDT, CDR2 YNNKEL, per germline (reference sequence). Written as DNA, the CDR3 is TGTGCCAGCAGCTCTCGACCGGGACAGGGCTCTGGAAACACCATATATTTT. Amino acid sequence: CASSSRPGQGSGNTIYF.

This sequence joins TRBV4-3 and TRBJ2-2; D perhaps matches TRBD2 (5 bases). The CDR3 is made up of 16 amino acids. Germline-derived CDR1 and CDR2 are LGHNA and YSLEER. V dropped 0 bases and J dropped 6 bases, with 14 bases sitting between them. CDR3 coding DNA: TGCGCCAGCAGCCAAGAAGGAGGTAGGACCGCCGGGGAGCTGTTTTTT. This sequence encodes CASSQEGGRTAGELFF.

This clone occurred a few times. The J gene is TRBJ2-7, the V gene TRBV12-3 or TRBV12-4; the D gene is possibly TRBD1 (7 bases). V was pared by 8 bases and J by 6 bases, with 17 bases between. CDR3 length: 13 amino acids. The CDR3 sequence: CASGQVPGGEQYF. The DNA of the CDR3 is TGTGCCAGCGGACAGGTTCCCGGGGGCGAGCAGTACTTC.

The gene calls are TRBV3-1 (or the pseudogene TRBV3-2) and TRBJ1-4; a weak D match, TRBD1 (5 bases). This CDR3 has 15 residues. With 1 base removed from V and 3 bases from J, the gap between germline ends came to 9 bases. The germline CDR1 and CDR2 sequences are LGHDT and YNNKEL (reference sequence). The CDR3 sequence: CASSQGQGANEKLFF. The CDR3 nucleotides read TGTGCCAGCAGCCAAGGTCAGGGAGCTAATGAAAAACTGTTTTTT.

The chain recombines TRBV3-1 (or the pseudogene TRBV3-2) with TRBJ1-5; D ambiguous. The germline CDR1 and CDR2 sequences are LGHDT and YNNKEL (reference sequence). The CDR3 has 13 amino acids. Trimming took 7 bases from V and 2 from J, leaving 9 bases between them. CDR3 nucleotides: TGTGCCAGCATACCGGAGGGCAATCAGCCCCAGCATTTT. Translation gives CASIPEGNQPQHF.

J is TRBJ1-6 and V is TRBV9, with D maybe TRBD1 (6 bases). This CDR3 contains 17 residues. Germline CDR1 and CDR2: SGDLS and YYNGEE. V shed 4 bases and J shed 7 bases, with 21 bases lying between them. The DNA for the CDR3 is TGTGCCAGCAGCCCAGGGTCTGGGGGCGCAGGGAATTCACCCCTCCACTTT. It encodes CASSPGSGGAGNSPLHF.

The V gene is TRBV16, the J gene TRBJ1-1; D gene ambiguous. Germline CDR1 reads KGHSY; CDR2 reads FQNENV. Trimming stripped 0 bases from V and 4 bases from J, with 6 bases between. This CDR3 is 13 amino acids long. The CDR3 nucleotides are TGTGCCAGCAGCCAATCCGCGGGCACTGAAGCTTTCTTT. The encoded protein is CASSQSAGTEAFF.

This chain links TRBV27 with TRBJ1-1, with D maybe TRBD1 (6 bases). CDR3 length: 13 amino acids. Trimming stripped 7 bases from V and 3 bases from J, with 12 bases between. Per germline, CDR1 MNHEY and CDR2 SMNVEV (reference sequence). The CDR3 bases are TGTGCCAGCAAAGGTGAGGGGGACACTGAAGCTTTCTTT. This codes for CASKGEGDTEAFF.

This chain joins TRBV18 and TRBJ2-7; D gene ambiguous. Germline V CDR1 and CDR2: KGHSH, LQKENI. The CDR3 runs to 14 residues. V dropped 5 bases and J dropped 4 bases, with 15 bases sitting between them. The CDR3 coding sequence is TGTGCCAGCTCAGATTCGGGCACTTCTTACGAGCAGTACTTC. Translation gives CASSDSGTSYEQYF.

The rearrangement links TRBV6-6 to TRBJ2-7; TRBD2 is a possible D gene (6 bases). Between the trimmed V and J ends, which lost 4 bases and 9 bases, there was a span of 16 bases. Germline loops: CDR1 MNHNY, CDR2 SVGAGI (reference sequence). This CDR3 contains 13 residues. The DNA of the CDR3 is TGTGCCAGCAGTTCTACCGGGGGACTTAGGCAGTACTTC. Residues: CASSSTGGLRQYF.

This chain joins TRBV2 and TRBJ1-5; no firm D call. Trimming pared 1 base from V and 4 bases from J, leaving 5 bases between. CDR3 length: 13 amino acids. Germline V gene data show CDR1 as SNHLY and CDR2 as FYNNEI. As DNA, the CDR3 is TGTGCCAGCAGTGAAGTAGGGAATCAGCCCCAGCATTTT. Amino acid sequence: CASSEVGNQPQHF. Full variable domain (remainder filled in from reference TRBV2 and TRBJ1-5): EPEVTQTPSHQVTQMGQEVILRCVPISNHLYFYWYRQILGQKVEFLVSFYNNEISEKSEIFDDQFSVERPDGSNFTLKIRSTKLEDSAMYFCASSEVGNQPQHFGDGTRLSIL.

This clone was seen once. V usage is TRBV5-1 and J usage is TRBJ2-3, with D perhaps assigned TRBD1 or TRBD2 (5 bases each). Germline-derived CDR1 and CDR2 are SGHRS and YFSETQ. V was pared by 6 bases and J by 4 bases, with 18 bases between. This CDR3 has 15 residues. The CDR3 DNA reads as TGCGCCAGCACCTCAGGGCAACGAGGGCCAGATACGCAGTATTTT. This codes for CASTSGQRGPDTQYF. Complete variable domain (other parts from reference TRBV5-1 and TRBJ2-3): KAGVTQTPRYLIKTRGQQVTLSCSPISGHRSVSWYQQTPGQGLQFLFEYFSETQRNKGNFPGRFSGRQFSNSRSEMNVSTLELGDSALYLCASTSGQRGPDTQYFGPGTRLTVL.

This clone was observed a single time. The chain uses TRBV7-9 and TRBJ2-2; D is undetermined. V was cut by 8 bases and J by 8 bases, with 0 bases left in between. The CDR3 is 8 residues long. Germline-derived CDR1 and CDR2 are SEHNR and FQNEAQ (reference sequence). The CDR3 DNA reads as TGTGCCAGCGGGGAGCTGTTTTTT. Translating it yields CASGELFF.

The chain links TRBV7-8 to TRBJ2-2; TRBD2 might be the D (6 bases). The CDR3 is made up of 15 amino acids. Germline CDR1 SGHVS, CDR2 FQNEAQ. The ends were cut back, 5 bases at V and 3 bases at J, with 13 bases in the middle. The CDR3 DNA reads TGTGCCAGCAGCCCCGGGGGATCCCACACCGGGGAGCTGTTTTTT. Translation gives CASSPGGSHTGELFF.

CDR3 protein: CASSARLFTDTQYF. The CDR3 DNA follows: TGTGCCAGCAGTGCTAGACTTTTCACAGATACGCAGTATTTT. The rearrangement joins TRBV6-4 to TRBJ2-3; D is unresolved. Germline-derived CDR1 and CDR2 are MRHNA and SNTAGT. The CDR3 is 14 residues long. Trimming left V 4 bases short and J 2 bases short, with 10 bases between.

The count of this clone is one. J is TRBJ2-5 and V is TRBV14; 10 bases align to TRBD2. The CDR3 extends over 15 amino acids. Germline assignment: CDR1 SGHDN and CDR2 FVKESK. V trimming: 4 bases; J trimming: 5 bases; junction bases outside the gene matches: 7. The CDR3 DNA sequence: TGTGCCAGCAGCCCCTTACTAGCGGGGATGGAGACCCAGTACTTC. Its protein is CASSPLLAGMETQYF.

The J gene is TRBJ1-4, the V gene TRBV28; 9 nucleotides align to TRBD1. Trimming removed 6 bases from V and 7 bases from J; junction bases left unmatched: 9. CDR1 and CDR2 (germline): MDHEN, SYDVKM. CDR3 size: 15 residues. CDR3 in DNA: TGTGCCAGCAGACGCAGGGACAGGGCCCTTGAAAAACTGTTTTTT. Translated: CASRRRDRALEKLFF.

J is TRBJ2-4 and V is TRBV9; D is possibly TRBD1 or TRBD2 (5 bases each). CDR1 and CDR2 (germline): SGDLS, YYNGEE. CDR3 length equals 13 residues. V dropped 2 bases and J dropped 5 bases, with 8 bases sitting between them. The CDR3 here is CASSVGVENIQYF. The CDR3 bases are TGTGCCAGCAGCGTGGGGGTGGAAAACATTCAGTACTTC.

V is TRBV28 and J is TRBJ2-7, with D possibly being TRBD1 (5 bases). CDR3 length: 15 residues. Germline-derived CDR1 and CDR2 are MDHEN and SYDVKM. V was trimmed by 3 bases and J by 7 bases, leaving 19 bases between them. This chain's CDR3 is CASSLSTELLGEQYF. The CDR3 DNA is TGTGCCAGCAGTTTGTCGACAGAGTTACTGGGGGAGCAGTACTTC. The variable domain in full, completed from reference TRBV28 and TRBJ2-7, reads DVKVTQSSRYLVKRTGEKVFLECVQDMDHENMFWYRQDPGLGLRLIYFSYDVKMKEKGDIPEGYSVSREKKERFSLILESASTNQTSMYLCASSLSTELLGEQYFGPGTRLTVT.

This clone was recorded only once. V is TRBV28 and J is TRBJ1-2, with a weak D call TRBD1 (5 bases). The CDR3 sequence is 15 residues long. Per germline, CDR1 MDHEN and CDR2 SYDVKM. Trimming pared 1 base from V and 4 bases from J, leaving 13 bases between. CDR3 sequence (DNA): TGTGCCAGCAGTTTATTTGGCAGGGATACCTATGGCTACACCTTC. This encodes CASSLFGRDTYGYTF.

This chain connects TRBV11-3 to TRBJ2-5; 8 bases are shared with TRBD1. CDR1 and CDR2 (germline): SGHNT, YENEEA. The CDR3 runs to 16 residues. V dropped 1 base and J dropped 3; count of bases not matched to a gene: 7. The CDR3: CASSLGYQQGEETQYF. The CDR3 region has the DNA TGTGCCAGCAGCTTAGGATATCAACAGGGGGAAGAGACCCAGTACTTC.

J is TRBJ2-1 and V is TRBV3-1 (or the pseudogene TRBV3-2); 8 nucleotides align to TRBD2. V lost 4 bases and J lost 0; bases outside the gene matches: 8. Germline loops: CDR1 LGHDT, CDR2 YNNKEL (reference sequence). The CDR3 is made up of 17 amino acids. DNA of the CDR3: TGTGCCAGCAGCCCGATTGAGAGCGGGAGCTCCTACAATGAGCAGTTCTTC. Encoded protein: CASSPIESGSSYNEQFF.

The chain employs TRBV28 and TRBJ2-7; TRBD1 agrees at 9 bases. This CDR3 is built from 13 residues. The V segment lost 4 bases and the J segment 7 bases; nucleotides outside the gene matches: 5. Per germline, CDR1 MDHEN and CDR2 SYDVKM. The CDR3 nucleotides are TGTGCCAGCAGTTCGTACAGGGGGCGAGAGCAGTACTTC. Protein: CASSSYRGREQYF. Using reference TRBV28 and TRBJ2-7 for the parts outside the CDR3, the full variable domain is DVKVTQSSRYLVKRTGEKVFLECVQDMDHENMFWYRQDPGLGLRLIYFSYDVKMKEKGDIPEGYSVSREKKERFSLILESASTNQTSMYLCASSSYRGREQYFGPGTRLTVT.

The rearrangement links TRBV6-5 to TRBJ1-1, with TRBD1 matching 7 bases. The CDR3 is made up of 15 amino acids. Losses at the gene ends were 7 bases for V and 4 bases for J; bases not matched to a gene: 12. Germline loops: CDR1 MNHEY, CDR2 SVGAGI. The DNA of the CDR3 is TGTGCCAGCACAGTGCTGCAGGGGGGAGGCACTGAAGCTTTCTTT. Encoded protein: CASTVLQGGGTEAFF.